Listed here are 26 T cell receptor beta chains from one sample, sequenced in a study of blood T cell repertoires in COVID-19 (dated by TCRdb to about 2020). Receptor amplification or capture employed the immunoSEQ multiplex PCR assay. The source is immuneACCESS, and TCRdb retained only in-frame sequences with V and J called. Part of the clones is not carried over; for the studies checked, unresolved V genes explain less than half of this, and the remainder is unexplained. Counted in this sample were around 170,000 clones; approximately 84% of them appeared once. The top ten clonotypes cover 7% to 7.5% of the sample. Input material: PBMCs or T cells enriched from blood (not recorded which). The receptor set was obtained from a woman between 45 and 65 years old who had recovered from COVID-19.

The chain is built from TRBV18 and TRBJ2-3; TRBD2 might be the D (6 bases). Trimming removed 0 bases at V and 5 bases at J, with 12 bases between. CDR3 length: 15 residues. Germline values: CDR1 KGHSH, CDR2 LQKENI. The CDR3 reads CASSPPGLPLDTQYF. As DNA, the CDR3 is TGTGCCAGCTCACCACCGGGACTCCCTTTAGATACGCAGTATTTT. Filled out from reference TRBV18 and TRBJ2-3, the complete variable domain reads NAGVMQNPRHLVRRRGQEARLRCSPMKGHSHVYWYRQLPEEGLKFMVYLQKENIIDESGMPKERFSAEFPKEGPSILRIQQVVRGDSAAYFCASSPPGLPLDTQYFGPGTRLTVL.

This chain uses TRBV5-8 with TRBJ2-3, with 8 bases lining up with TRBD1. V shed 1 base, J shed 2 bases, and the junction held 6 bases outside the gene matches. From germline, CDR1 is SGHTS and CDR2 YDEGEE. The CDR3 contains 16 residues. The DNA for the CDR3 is TGTGCCAGCAGCTTGTCCGGGACAGGCTTCACAGATACGCAGTATTTT. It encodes CASSLSGTGFTDTQYF. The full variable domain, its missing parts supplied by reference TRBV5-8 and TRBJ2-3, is EAGVTQSPTHLIKTRGQQATLRCSPISGHTSVYWYQQALGLGLQFLLWYDEGEERNRGNFPPRFSGRQFPNYSSELNVNALELEDSALYLCASSLSGTGFTDTQYFGPGTRLTVL.

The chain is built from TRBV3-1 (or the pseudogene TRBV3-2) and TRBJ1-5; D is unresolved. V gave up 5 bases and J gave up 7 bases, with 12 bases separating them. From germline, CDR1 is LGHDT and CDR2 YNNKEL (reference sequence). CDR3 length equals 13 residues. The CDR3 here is CASSATSKQPQHF. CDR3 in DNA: TGTGCCAGCAGCGCGACTTCTAAACAGCCCCAGCATTTT.

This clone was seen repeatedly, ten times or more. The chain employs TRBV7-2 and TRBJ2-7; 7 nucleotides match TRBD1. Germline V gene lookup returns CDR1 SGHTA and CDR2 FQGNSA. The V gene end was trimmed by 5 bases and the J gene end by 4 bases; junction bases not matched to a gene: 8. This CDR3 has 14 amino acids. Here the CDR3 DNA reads TGTGCCAGCAGCCGCCAAGGGGGCGGGTACGAGCAGTACTTC. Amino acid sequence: CASSRQGGGYEQYF. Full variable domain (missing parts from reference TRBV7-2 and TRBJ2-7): GAGVSQSPSNKVTEKGKDVELRCDPISGHTALYWYRQSLGQGLEFLIYFQGNSAPDKSGLPSDRFSAERTGGSVSTLTIQRTQQEDSAVYLCASSRQGGGYEQYFGPGTRLTVT.

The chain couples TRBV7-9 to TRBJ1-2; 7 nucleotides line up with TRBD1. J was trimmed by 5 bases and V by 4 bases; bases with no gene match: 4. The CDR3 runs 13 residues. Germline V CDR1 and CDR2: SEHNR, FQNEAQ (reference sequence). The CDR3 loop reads CASSYGTAYGYTF. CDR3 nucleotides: TGTGCCAGCAGCTATGGGACAGCTTATGGCTACACCTTC.

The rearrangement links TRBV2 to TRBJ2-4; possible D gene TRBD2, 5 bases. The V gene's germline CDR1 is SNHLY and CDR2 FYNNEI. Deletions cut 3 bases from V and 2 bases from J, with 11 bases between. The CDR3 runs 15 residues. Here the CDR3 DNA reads TGTGCCAGCAGTGACAGCCCGGGAACCAAAAACATTCAGTACTTC. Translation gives CASSDSPGTKNIQYF.

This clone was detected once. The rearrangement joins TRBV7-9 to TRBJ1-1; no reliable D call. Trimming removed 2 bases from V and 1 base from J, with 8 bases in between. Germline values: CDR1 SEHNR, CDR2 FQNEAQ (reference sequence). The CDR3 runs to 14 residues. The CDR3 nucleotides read TGTGCCAGCAGCTTAACAACCGAGAACACTGAAGCTTTCTTT. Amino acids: CASSLTTENTEAFF.

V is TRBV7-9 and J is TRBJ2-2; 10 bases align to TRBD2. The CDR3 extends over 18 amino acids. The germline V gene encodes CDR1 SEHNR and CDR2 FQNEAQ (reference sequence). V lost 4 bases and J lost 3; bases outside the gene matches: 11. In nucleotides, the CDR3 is TGTGCCAGCAGCTCCCCAGGGCTAGCGGGAGAGGACACCGGGGAGCTGTTTTTT. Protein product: CASSSPGLAGEDTGELFF.

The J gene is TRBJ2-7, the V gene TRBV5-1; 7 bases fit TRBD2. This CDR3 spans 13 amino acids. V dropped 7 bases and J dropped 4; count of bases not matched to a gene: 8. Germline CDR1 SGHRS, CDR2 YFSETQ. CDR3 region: CASGGGPPYEQYF. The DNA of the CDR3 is TGCGCCAGCGGGGGGGGACCCCCTTACGAGCAGTACTTC.

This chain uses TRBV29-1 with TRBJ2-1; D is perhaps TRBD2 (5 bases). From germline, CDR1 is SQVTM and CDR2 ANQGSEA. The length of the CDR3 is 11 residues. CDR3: CIVGDGNEQFF. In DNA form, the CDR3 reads TGCATTGTGGGAGACGGGAATGAGCAGTTCTTC.

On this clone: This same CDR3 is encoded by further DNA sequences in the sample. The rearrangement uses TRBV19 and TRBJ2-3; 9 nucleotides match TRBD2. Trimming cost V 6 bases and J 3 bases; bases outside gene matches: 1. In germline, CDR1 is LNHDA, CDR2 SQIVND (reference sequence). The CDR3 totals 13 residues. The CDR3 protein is CASRTSGTDTQYF. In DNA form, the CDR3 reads TGTGCCAGTAGGACTAGCGGAACAGATACGCAGTATTTT.

The CDR3 loop reads CASSLPGYYEQYF. CDR3 DNA sequence: TGTGCCAGCAGCTTACCGGGATACTACGAGCAGTACTTC. V usage is TRBV7-9 and J usage is TRBJ2-7; a weak D match, TRBD2 (5 bases). Trimming stripped 2 bases from V and 3 bases from J, with 8 bases between. There are 13 residues in the CDR3. Germline CDR1 SEHNR, CDR2 FQNEAQ (reference sequence).

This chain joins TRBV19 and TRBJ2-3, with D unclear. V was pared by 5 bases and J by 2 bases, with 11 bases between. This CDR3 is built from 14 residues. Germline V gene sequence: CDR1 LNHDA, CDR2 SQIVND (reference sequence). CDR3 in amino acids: CASSEAPSTDTQYF. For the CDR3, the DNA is TGTGCCAGTAGTGAGGCTCCCTCCACAGATACGCAGTATTTT.

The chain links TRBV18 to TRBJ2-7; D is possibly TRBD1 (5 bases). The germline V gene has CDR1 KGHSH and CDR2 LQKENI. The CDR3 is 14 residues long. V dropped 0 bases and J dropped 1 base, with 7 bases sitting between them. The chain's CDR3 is CASSPPGLSYEQYF. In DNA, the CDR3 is TGTGCCAGCTCACCACCGGGGCTTTCCTACGAGCAGTACTTC.

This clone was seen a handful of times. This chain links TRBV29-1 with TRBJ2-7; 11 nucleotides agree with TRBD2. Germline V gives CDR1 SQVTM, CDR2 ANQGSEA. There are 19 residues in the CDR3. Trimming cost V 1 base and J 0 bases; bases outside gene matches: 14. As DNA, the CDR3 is TGCAGCGTTGAAGCGTTCCAGACTAGCGGGGCCTTGAGCTCCTACGAGCAGTACTTC. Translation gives CSVEAFQTSGALSSYEQYF.

CDR3 in DNA: TGTGCCAGCAGCCCCCCCGACATTGAAAAACTGTTTTTT. Protein product: CASSPPDIEKLFF. The chain is built from TRBV7-2 and TRBJ1-4; D is undetermined. There are 13 residues in the CDR3. Trimming left V 5 bases short and J 7 bases short, with 11 bases between. Germline CDR1 and CDR2: SGHTA and FQGNSA.

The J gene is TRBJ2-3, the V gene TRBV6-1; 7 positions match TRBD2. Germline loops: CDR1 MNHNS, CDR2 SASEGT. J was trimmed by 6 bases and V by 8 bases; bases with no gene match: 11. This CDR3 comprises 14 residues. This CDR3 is CASFDSGKGDTQYF. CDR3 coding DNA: TGTGCCAGCTTCGACAGCGGGAAGGGGGATACGCAGTATTTT.

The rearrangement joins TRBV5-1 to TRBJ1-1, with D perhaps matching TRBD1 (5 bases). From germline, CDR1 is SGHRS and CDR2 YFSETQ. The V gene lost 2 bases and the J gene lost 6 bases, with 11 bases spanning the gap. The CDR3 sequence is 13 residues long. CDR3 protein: CASSFRASAEAFF. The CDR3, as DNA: TGCGCCAGCAGCTTCAGGGCCTCCGCTGAAGCTTTCTTT.

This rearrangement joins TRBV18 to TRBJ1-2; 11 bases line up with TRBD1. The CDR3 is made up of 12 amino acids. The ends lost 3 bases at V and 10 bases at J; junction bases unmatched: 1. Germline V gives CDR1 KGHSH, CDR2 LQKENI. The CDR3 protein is CASSPDRGLYTF. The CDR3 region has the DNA TGTGCCAGCTCACCGGACAGGGGGCTCTACACCTTC.

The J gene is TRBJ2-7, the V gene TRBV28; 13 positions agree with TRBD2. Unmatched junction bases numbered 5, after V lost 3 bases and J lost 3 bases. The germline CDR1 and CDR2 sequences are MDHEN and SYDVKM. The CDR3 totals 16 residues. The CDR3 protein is CASSFRGLAGFYEQYF. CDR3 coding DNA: TGTGCCAGCAGTTTTCGGGGACTAGCGGGATTCTACGAGCAGTACTTC.

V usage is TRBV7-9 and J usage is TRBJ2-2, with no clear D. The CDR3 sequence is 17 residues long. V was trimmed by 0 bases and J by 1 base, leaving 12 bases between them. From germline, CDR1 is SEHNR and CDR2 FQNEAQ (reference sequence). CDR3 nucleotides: TGTGCCAGCAGCTTAGCGACTTTGAAGAAGAACACCGGGGAGCTGTTTTTT. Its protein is CASSLATLKKNTGELFF.

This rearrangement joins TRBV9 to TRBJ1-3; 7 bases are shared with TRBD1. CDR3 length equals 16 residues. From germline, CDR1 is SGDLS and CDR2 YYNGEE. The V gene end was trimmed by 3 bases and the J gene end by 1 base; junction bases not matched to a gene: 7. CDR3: CASSEGQHRSGNTIYF. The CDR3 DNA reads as TGTGCCAGCAGCGAGGGACAGCATCGTTCTGGAAACACCATATATTTT. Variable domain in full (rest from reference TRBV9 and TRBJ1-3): DSGVTQTPKHLITATGQRVTLRCSPRSGDLSVYWYQQSLDQGLQFLIQYYNGEERAKGNILERFSAQQFPDLHSELNLSSLELGDSALYFCASSEGQHRSGNTIYFGEGSWLTVV.

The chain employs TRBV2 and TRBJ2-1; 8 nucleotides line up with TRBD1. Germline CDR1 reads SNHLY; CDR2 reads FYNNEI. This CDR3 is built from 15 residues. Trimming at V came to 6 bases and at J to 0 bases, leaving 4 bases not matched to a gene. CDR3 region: CASSGQGGSYNEQFF. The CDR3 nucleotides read TGTGCCAGCAGCGGACAGGGCGGCTCCTACAATGAGCAGTTCTTC.

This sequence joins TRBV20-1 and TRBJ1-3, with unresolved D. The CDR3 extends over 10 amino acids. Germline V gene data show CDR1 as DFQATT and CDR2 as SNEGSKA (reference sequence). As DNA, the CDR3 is TGCAATCCCGTCGGAAACACCATATATTTT. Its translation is CNPVGNTIYF.

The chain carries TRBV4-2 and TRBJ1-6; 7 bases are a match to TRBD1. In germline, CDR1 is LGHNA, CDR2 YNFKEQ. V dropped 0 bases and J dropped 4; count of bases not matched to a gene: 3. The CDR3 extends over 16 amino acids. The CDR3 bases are TGTGCCAGCAGCCAAGAGGAGGGACAGTATAATTCACCCCTCCACTTT. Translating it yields CASSQEEGQYNSPLHF.

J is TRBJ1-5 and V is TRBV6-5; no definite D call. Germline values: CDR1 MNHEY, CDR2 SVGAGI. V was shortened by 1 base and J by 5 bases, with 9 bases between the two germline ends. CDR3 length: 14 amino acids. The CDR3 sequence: CASSYLSIDQPQHF. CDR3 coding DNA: TGTGCCAGCAGTTACTTGTCCATTGATCAGCCCCAGCATTTT.